Here is one T cell receptor beta chain with its context. The data originate from a study of blood T cell repertoires in COVID-19. The overall study: Specimens from acute and convalescent COVID-19 originated in the United States, Italy and Spain. T cells, B-cell-depleted T cells, or PBMCs provided the cDNA or gDNA that served as material.

Source study methods: Estimates of nucleated cell counts were drawn from the amplification of reference gene primers. Sequencing used immunoSEQ multiplex PCR; TCRdb keeps in-frame clones, though not all of them. Clone size and V and J calls were adopted from that table, with D and trimming inferred from the DNA. The table lists tens of thousands of clones, around nine tenths of them singletons. Sequences were obtained from peripheral blood. This clonotype was obtained from a woman aged 40 to 55 with active COVID-19.

The CDR3: CASSPPRTGELFF. The DNA for the CDR3 is TGTGCCAGCTCACCGCCGCGGACCGGGGAGCTGTTTTTT. This chain links TRBV18 with TRBJ2-2; D gene unclear. Between the trimmed V and J ends, which lost 3 bases and 5 bases, there was a span of 7 bases. The CDR3 is made up of 13 amino acids. Germline V lookup: CDR1 KGHSH, CDR2 LQKENI.